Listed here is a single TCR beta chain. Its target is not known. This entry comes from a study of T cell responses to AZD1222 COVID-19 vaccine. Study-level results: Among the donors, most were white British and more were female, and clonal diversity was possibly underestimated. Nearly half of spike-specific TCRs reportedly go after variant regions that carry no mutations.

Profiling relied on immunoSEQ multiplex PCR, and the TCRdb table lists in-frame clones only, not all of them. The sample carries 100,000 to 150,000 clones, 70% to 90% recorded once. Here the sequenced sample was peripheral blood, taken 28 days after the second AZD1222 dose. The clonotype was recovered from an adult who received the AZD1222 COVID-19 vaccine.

The CDR3 DNA is TGTGCCAGCACCCTGACGGTTGGGGAAGGACTCTCTGGAAACACCATATATTTT. Its protein product is CASTLTVGEGLSGNTIYF. V gene TRBV7-8 combines with J gene TRBJ1-3; no firm D call. CDR1 is SGHVS and CDR2 is FQNEAQ in the germline V gene. The length of the CDR3 is 18 residues. V was shortened by 7 bases and J by 0 bases, with 22 bases between the two germline ends.